These 20 T cell receptor beta chains were sequenced from one sample in a study of cytomegalovirus exposure and HLA in healthy donors. The PCR made use of 60 Vbeta and 13 Jbeta primers. The protocol was immunoSEQ multiplex PCR, while the TCRdb copy is restricted to in-frame clones and leaves out a portion. Of over 150,000 clones in the sample, roughly 80% are singletons; the top ten hold more than 8%. Sequencing was performed on PBMCs. These receptors were taken from a male donor in good health and CMV-seropositive.

This clone appeared a few times. V gene TRBV4-3 combines with J gene TRBJ1-4; 7 nucleotides match TRBD1. V shed 4 bases and J 2 bases; nucleotides not matched to a gene: 7. Germline V gene data show CDR1 as LGHNA and CDR2 as YSLEER. The CDR3 has 16 residues. CDR3 nucleotides: TGCGCCAGCAGCCTTAGGTTAGGGGGCACTAATGAAAAACTGTTTTTT. Its protein is CASSLRLGGTNEKLFF.

The rearrangement links TRBV6-6 to TRBJ1-1; weak D call: TRBD1 (6 bases). Germline assignment: CDR1 MNHNY and CDR2 SVGAGI (reference sequence). Trimming removed 4 bases from V and 4 bases from J, with 13 bases in between. The CDR3 has 14 residues. The CDR3, as DNA: TGTGCCAGCAGTTTCTCAGGGACATTCACTGAAGCTTTCTTT. It translates to CASSFSGTFTEAFF.

J is TRBJ1-1 and V is TRBV13; 7 nucleotides agree with TRBD1. The CDR3 consists of 17 residues. The germline V gene encodes CDR1 PRHDT and CDR2 FYEKMQ (reference sequence). Losses at the gene ends were 0 bases for V and 11 bases for J; bases not matched to a gene: 18. The CDR3 is CASSLGWSGTVPTIAFF. As DNA, the CDR3 is TGTGCCAGCAGCTTAGGCTGGAGTGGGACAGTCCCTACGATTGCTTTCTTT.

This clone was counted only a few times. The rearrangement uses TRBV28 and TRBJ2-2; 8 nucleotides align to TRBD2. V shed 3 bases and J 0 bases; nucleotides not matched to a gene: 3. Germline V gives CDR1 MDHEN, CDR2 SYDVKM. The CDR3 totals 16 residues. CDR3 coding DNA: TGTGCCAGCAGTTTCGGGGGGGCATCGAACACCGGGGAGCTGTTTTTT. Translation gives CASSFGGASNTGELFF.

This chain uses TRBV5-8 with TRBJ1-2, with D hard to call. CDR3 size: 16 residues. Trimming cost V 0 bases and J 6 bases, with 18 bases left between them. Germline lookup yields CDR1 SGHTS and CDR2 YDEGEE. CDR3 coding DNA: TGTGCCAGCAGCTTGGGGGGAGGAACTATCCGTGATGGCTACACCTTC. This codes for CASSLGGGTIRDGYTF.

The rearrangement joins TRBV30 to TRBJ1-2; 9 bases map to TRBD1. The V gene's germline CDR1 is GTSNPN and CDR2 SVGIG (reference sequence). Losses at the gene ends were 3 bases for V and 4 bases for J; bases not matched to a gene: 9. This CDR3 has 15 amino acids. Written as DNA, the CDR3 is TGTGCCTGGAGAAGGGACAGGGCGAGGAGCTATGGCTACACCTTC. Translating it yields CAWRRDRARSYGYTF.

This clone has only a few counts. This chain connects TRBV5-8 to TRBJ1-4, with D possibly matching TRBD1 (6 bases). V lost 2 bases and J lost 7, with 9 bases in between. The CDR3 runs to 13 residues. Looked up from germline, CDR1 is SGHTS and CDR2 is YDEGEE. As DNA, the CDR3 is TGTGCCAGCAGCTTAGGACAGTCTGAAAAACTGTTTTTT. Encoded protein: CASSLGQSEKLFF.

The chain links TRBV27 to TRBJ2-1; the match to TRBD1 covers 8 bases. Germline trimming cut 7 bases from V and 4 bases from J; bases unmatched to any gene: 6. Germline CDR1 reads MNHEY; CDR2 reads SMNVEV (reference sequence). The CDR3 spans 14 residues. Here the CDR3 reads CASTQGASYNEQFF. The CDR3 coding sequence is TGTGCCAGCACCCAGGGGGCCTCGTACAATGAGCAGTTCTTC.

The CDR3 coding sequence is TGCGCCAGCAGCTGGGGCCCAGGGGTGAACACTGAAGCTTTCTTT. It codes for CASSWGPGVNTEAFF. This rearrangement joins TRBV5-1 to TRBJ1-1, with D maybe TRBD1 (6 bases). CDR1 is SGHRS and CDR2 is YFSETQ in the germline V gene. The V gene lost 3 bases and the J gene lost 0 bases, with 12 bases spanning the gap. CDR3 length: 15 residues.

This chain connects TRBV5-1 to TRBJ1-2; possibly TRBD1 for D (6 bases). V gave up 4 bases and J gave up 6 bases, with 10 bases separating them. The germline CDR1 and CDR2 sequences are SGHRS and YFSETQ. This CDR3 contains 12 residues. In DNA, the CDR3 is TGCGCCAGCAGCCCGGACAGTGATGGCTACACCTTC. This translates into CASSPDSDGYTF.

The chain carries TRBV5-1 and TRBJ2-7; TRBD2 aligns across 8 bases. The V gene end was trimmed by 0 bases and the J gene end by 3 bases; junction bases not matched to a gene: 5. The CDR3 has 15 residues. Germline V gives CDR1 SGHRS, CDR2 YFSETQ. This CDR3 reads CASSLAQREFYEQYF. The DNA of the CDR3 is TGCGCCAGCAGCTTGGCCCAGCGGGAGTTCTACGAGCAGTACTTC.

This clone has a handful of counts. The V and J genes are TRBV2 and TRBJ2-7, with D tentatively TRBD2 (6 bases). V dropped 6 bases and J dropped 2 bases, with 11 bases sitting between them. The CDR3 contains 13 residues. The germline gives CDR1 SNHLY, CDR2 FYNNEI. This CDR3 reads CASRLDYTYEQYF. The CDR3 DNA is TGTGCCAGCAGACTGGACTATACCTACGAGCAGTACTTC.

This clone was observed a single time. The rearrangement joins TRBV30 to TRBJ1-1; D gene uncertain. CDR3 size: 13 residues. Between the trimmed V and J ends, which lost 3 bases and 5 bases, there was a span of 13 bases. Germline lookup yields CDR1 GTSNPN and CDR2 SVGIG (reference sequence). CDR3 bases: TGTGCCTGGAGGGTTGACGGGAGGACTGAAGCTTTCTTT. Translation: CAWRVDGRTEAFF.

In its sample, this clone was seen a few times. V gene TRBV15 combines with J gene TRBJ1-6; D remains ambiguous. Trimming removed 5 bases at V and 0 bases at J, with 5 bases between. Germline CDR1 and CDR2: LNHNV and YYDKDF (reference sequence). The CDR3 is made up of 14 amino acids. The DNA for the CDR3 is TGTGCCACCAGCGGGAGCTCCTATAATTCACCCCTCCACTTT. Its translation: CATSGSSYNSPLHF.

The gene calls are TRBV18 and TRBJ2-1; D perhaps matches TRBD1 (6 bases). Germline V gene data show CDR1 as KGHSH and CDR2 as LQKENI. This CDR3 is built from 11 residues. V was cut by 3 bases and J by 10 bases, with 7 bases left in between. CDR3 nucleotide sequence: TGTGCCAGCTCACCGGACAGAGAGCAGTTCTTC. This sequence encodes CASSPDREQFF.

The gene calls are TRBV7-2 and TRBJ1-1; D gene ambiguous. From germline, CDR1 is SGHTA and CDR2 FQGNSA. Trimming left V 5 bases short and J 4 bases short, with 14 bases between. The CDR3 sequence is 14 residues long. The CDR3 region has the DNA TGTGCCAGCAGCCCCCGGCGGGGAATCACTGAAGCTTTCTTT. Translation gives CASSPRRGITEAFF.

The chain links TRBV6-5 to TRBJ2-7; 8 bases line up with TRBD1. With V trimmed by 6 bases and J by 5 bases, 3 bases remained unmatched. Germline V gene lookup returns CDR1 MNHEY and CDR2 SVGAGI. This CDR3 spans 12 amino acids. The CDR3: CASSRTGNEQYF. CDR3 DNA sequence: TGTGCCAGCAGCCGGACAGGGAACGAGCAGTACTTC.

The chain has TRBV30 and TRBJ1-4, with D unresolved. The CDR3 loop spans 13 amino acids. V lost 3 bases and J lost 4, with 9 bases in between. CDR1 GTSNPN and CDR2 SVGIG come from the germline V gene (reference sequence). CDR3: CAWRVGLNEKLFF. CDR3 bases: TGTGCCTGGAGAGTGGGCCTTAATGAAAAACTGTTTTTT.

The chain employs TRBV5-1 and TRBJ2-1; the D gene is possibly TRBD2 (5 bases). The germline CDR1 and CDR2 sequences are SGHRS and YFSETQ. The CDR3 runs 19 residues. With 0 bases removed from V and 0 bases from J, the gap between germline ends came to 19 bases. The CDR3 DNA is TGCGCCAGCAGCTTGGGGGCGGGCGTGGTGGAGTCCTCCTACAATGAGCAGTTCTTC. Protein: CASSLGAGVVESSYNEQFF.

The CDR3 reads CASIEGQLRDTQYF. The DNA for the CDR3 is TGCGCCAGCATCGAGGGACAACTCAGGGATACGCAGTATTTT. This chain uses TRBV5-1 with TRBJ2-3; tentatively, D is TRBD1 (6 bases). The CDR3 extends over 14 amino acids. V lost 6 bases and J 6 bases, leaving 17 bases between the germline ends. The V gene's germline CDR1 is SGHRS and CDR2 YFSETQ.